This T cell receptor (beta chain) emerged from a study of T cell responses to AZD1222 COVID-19 vaccine. Whole-study results and caveats: Of spike-specific TCRs, nearly half reportedly target regions left unmutated in variants. Donor demographics were predominantly white British with a female majority; clonal diversity may be underestimated. At study baseline, merely a handful of AZD1222 recipients were seropositive.

As regards this clone: No antigen is known for it.

The V end lost 3 bases, the J end lost 1 base, and 16 bases lay between the germline ends. Germline V lookup: CDR1 MDHEN, CDR2 SYDVKM. This CDR3 spans 18 amino acids. Libraries were prepared by immunoSEQ multiplex PCR; TCRdb keeps only in-frame clonotypes and omits some of them. This table has 150,000 to 200,000 clones, about 90% appearing once. The material was peripheral blood, obtained on day 0 of MenACWY control vaccination. The chain couples TRBV28 to TRBJ2-6; D not certain. This receptor was obtained from an adult in good health. This CDR3 reads CASSLTGFHSSGANVLTF. The CDR3 DNA reads TGTGCCAGCAGTTTGACGGGTTTTCATTCGTCTGGGGCCAACGTCCTGACTTTC.